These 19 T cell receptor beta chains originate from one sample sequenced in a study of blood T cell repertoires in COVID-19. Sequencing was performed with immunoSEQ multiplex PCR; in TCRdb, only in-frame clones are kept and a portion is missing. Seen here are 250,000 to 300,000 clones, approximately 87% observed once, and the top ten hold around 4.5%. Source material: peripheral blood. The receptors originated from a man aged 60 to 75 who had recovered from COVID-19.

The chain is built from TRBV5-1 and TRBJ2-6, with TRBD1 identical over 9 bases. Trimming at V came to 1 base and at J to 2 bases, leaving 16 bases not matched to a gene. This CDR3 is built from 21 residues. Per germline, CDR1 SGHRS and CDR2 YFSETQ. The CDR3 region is CASSLTIVAGTGSAGANVLTF. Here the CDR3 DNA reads TGCGCCAGCAGCTTGACGATTGTGGCCGGGACAGGGTCTGCTGGGGCCAACGTCCTGACTTTC. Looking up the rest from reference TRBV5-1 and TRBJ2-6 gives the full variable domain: KAGVTQTPRYLIKTRGQQVTLSCSPISGHRSVSWYQQTPGQGLQFLFEYFSETQRNKGNFPGRFSGRQFSNSRSEMNVSTLELGDSALYLCASSLTIVAGTGSAGANVLTFGAGSRLTVL.

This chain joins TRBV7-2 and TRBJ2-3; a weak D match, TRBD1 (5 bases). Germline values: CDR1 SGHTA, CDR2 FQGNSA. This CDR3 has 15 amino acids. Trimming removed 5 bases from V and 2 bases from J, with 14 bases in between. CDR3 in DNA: TGTGCCAGCAGCCTGGGGCCCCAGATCACAGATACGCAGTATTTT. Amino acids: CASSLGPQITDTQYF. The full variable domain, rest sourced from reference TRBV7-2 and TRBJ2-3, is GAGVSQSPSNKVTEKGKDVELRCDPISGHTALYWYRQSLGQGLEFLIYFQGNSAPDKSGLPSDRFSAERTGGSVSTLTIQRTQQEDSAVYLCASSLGPQITDTQYFGPGTRLTVL.

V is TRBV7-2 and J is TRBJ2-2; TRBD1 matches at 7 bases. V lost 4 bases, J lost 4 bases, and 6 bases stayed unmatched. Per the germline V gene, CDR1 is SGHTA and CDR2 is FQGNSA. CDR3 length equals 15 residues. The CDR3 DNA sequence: TGTGCCAGCAGCTCGAACGCAGGGGGCACCGGGGAGCTGTTTTTT. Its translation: CASSSNAGGTGELFF.

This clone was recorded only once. The CDR3, as DNA: TGTGCCAGCAGCCCCGGCGGCACCGGCTACACCTTC. Protein sequence: CASSPGGTGYTF. V is TRBV7-9 and J is TRBJ1-2; D gene uncertain. This CDR3 is 12 amino acids long. V lost 5 bases and J 8 bases, leaving 12 bases between the germline ends. Germline CDR1 and CDR2: SEHNR and FQNEAQ (reference sequence).

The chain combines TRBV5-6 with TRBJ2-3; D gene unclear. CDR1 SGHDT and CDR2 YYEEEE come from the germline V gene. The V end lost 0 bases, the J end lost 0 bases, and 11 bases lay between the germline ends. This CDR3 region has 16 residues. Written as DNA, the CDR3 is TGTGCCAGCAGCTTGGCGGTGCTTTCTAGCACAGATACGCAGTATTTT. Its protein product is CASSLAVLSSTDTQYF. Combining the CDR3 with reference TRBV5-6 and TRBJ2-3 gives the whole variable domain DAGVTQSPTHLIKTRGQQVTLRCSPKSGHDTVSWYQQALGQGPQFIFQYYEEEERQRGNFPDRFSGHQFPNYSSELNVNALLLGDSALYLCASSLAVLSSTDTQYFGPGTRLTVL.

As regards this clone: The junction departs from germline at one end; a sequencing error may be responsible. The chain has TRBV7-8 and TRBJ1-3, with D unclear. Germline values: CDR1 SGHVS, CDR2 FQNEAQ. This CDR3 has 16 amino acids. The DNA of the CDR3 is TGTGCCAGCAGTTTAGGAGGCGGAAGCTCTGGAAACACCATATATTTT. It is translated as CASSLGGGSSGNTIYF.

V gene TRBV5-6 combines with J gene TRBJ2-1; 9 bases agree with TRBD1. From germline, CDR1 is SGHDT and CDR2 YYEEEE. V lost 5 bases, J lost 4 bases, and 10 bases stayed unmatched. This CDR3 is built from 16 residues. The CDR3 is CASSPTGTGKYNEQFF. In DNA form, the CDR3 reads TGTGCCAGCAGTCCGACCGGGACAGGGAAATACAATGAGCAGTTCTTC.

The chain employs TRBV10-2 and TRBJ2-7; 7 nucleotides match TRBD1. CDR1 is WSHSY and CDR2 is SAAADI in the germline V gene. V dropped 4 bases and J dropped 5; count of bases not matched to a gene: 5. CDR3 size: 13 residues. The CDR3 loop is CASSARGKDEQYF. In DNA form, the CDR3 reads TGCGCCAGCAGTGCCAGGGGGAAAGACGAGCAGTACTTC.

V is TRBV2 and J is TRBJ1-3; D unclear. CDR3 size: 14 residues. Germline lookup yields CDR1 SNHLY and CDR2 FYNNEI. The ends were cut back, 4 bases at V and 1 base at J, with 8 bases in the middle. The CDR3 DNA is TGTGCCAGCAGTGGTGGCCAGTCTGGAAACACCATATATTTT. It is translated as CASSGGQSGNTIYF. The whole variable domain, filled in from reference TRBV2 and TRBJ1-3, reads EPEVTQTPSHQVTQMGQEVILRCVPISNHLYFYWYRQILGQKVEFLVSFYNNEISEKSEIFDDQFSVERPDGSNFTLKIRSTKLEDSAMYFCASSGGQSGNTIYFGEGSWLTVV.

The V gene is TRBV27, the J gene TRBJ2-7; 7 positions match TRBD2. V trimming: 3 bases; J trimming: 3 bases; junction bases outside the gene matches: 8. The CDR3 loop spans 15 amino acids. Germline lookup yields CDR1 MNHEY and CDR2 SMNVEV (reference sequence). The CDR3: CASSFLGGRVYEQYF. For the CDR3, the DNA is TGTGCCAGCAGTTTTTTGGGCGGGAGAGTCTACGAGCAGTACTTC.

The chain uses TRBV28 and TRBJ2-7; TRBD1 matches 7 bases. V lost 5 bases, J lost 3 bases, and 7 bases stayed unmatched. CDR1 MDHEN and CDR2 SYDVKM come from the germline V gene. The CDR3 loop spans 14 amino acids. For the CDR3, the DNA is TGTGCCAGCAGTCGAGACAGGGTAGACTACGAGCAGTACTTC. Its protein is CASSRDRVDYEQYF. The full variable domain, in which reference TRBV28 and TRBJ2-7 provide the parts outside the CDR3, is DVKVTQSSRYLVKRTGEKVFLECVQDMDHENMFWYRQDPGLGLRLIYFSYDVKMKEKGDIPEGYSVSREKKERFSLILESASTNQTSMYLCASSRDRVDYEQYFGPGTRLTVT.

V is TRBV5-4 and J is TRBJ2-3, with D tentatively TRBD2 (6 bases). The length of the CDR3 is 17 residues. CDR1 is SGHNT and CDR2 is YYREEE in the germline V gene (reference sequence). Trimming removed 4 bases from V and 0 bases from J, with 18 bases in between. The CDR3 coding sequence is TGTGCCAGCAGCCATGACGCGGGGAAACATAGCACAGATACGCAGTATTTT. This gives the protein CASSHDAGKHSTDTQYF. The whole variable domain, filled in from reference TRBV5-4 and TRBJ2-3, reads ETGVTQSPTHLIKTRGQQVTLRCSSQSGHNTVSWYQQALGQGPQFIFQYYREEENGRGNFPPRFSGLQFPNYSSELNVNALELDDSALYLCASSHDAGKHSTDTQYFGPGTRLTVL.

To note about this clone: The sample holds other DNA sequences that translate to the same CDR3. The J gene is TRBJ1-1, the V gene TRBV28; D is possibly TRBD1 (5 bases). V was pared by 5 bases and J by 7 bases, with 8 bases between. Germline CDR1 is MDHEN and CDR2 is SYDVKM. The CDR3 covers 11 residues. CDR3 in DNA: TGTGCCAGCAGTCCCGGGGGTGAAGCTTTCTTT. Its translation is CASSPGGEAFF.

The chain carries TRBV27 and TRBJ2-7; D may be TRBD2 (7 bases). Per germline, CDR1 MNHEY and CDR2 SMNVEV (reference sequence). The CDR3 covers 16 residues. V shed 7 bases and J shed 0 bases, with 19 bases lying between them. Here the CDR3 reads CASIHKGGVSSYEQYF. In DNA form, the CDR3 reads TGTGCCAGCATCCACAAGGGGGGGGTAAGCTCCTACGAGCAGTACTTC.

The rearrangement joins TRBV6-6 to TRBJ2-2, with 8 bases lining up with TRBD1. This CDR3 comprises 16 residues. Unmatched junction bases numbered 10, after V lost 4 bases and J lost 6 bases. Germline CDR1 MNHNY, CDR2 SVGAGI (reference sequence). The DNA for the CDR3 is TGTGCCAGCAGTTCCCTAGACAGGGGCCCCGCCGGGGAGCTGTTTTTT. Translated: CASSSLDRGPAGELFF.

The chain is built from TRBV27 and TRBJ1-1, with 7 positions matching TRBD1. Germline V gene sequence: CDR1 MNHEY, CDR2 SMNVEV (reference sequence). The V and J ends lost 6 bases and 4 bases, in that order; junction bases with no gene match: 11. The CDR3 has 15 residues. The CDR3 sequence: CASRTTGERGTEAFF. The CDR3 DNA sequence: TGTGCCAGCAGAACTACAGGGGAGCGTGGCACTGAAGCTTTCTTT.

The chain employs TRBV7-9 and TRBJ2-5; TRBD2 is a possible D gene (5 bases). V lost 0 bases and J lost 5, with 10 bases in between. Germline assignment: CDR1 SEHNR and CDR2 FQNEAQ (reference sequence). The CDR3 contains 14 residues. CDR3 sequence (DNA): TGTGCCAGCAGCTTAGCCTCTAGCCGGGAGACCCAGTACTTC. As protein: CASSLASSRETQYF.

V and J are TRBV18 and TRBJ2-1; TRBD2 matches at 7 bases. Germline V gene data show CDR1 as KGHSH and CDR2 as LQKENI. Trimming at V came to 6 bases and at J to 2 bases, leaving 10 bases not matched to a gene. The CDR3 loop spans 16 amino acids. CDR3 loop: CASSPGGGPPYNEQFF. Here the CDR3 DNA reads TGTGCCAGCTCCCCAGGCGGGGGACCCCCCTACAATGAGCAGTTCTTC. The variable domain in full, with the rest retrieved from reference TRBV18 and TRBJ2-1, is NAGVMQNPRHLVRRRGQEARLRCSPMKGHSHVYWYRQLPEEGLKFMVYLQKENIIDESGMPKERFSAEFPKEGPSILRIQQVVRGDSAAYFCASSPGGGPPYNEQFFGPGTRLTVL.

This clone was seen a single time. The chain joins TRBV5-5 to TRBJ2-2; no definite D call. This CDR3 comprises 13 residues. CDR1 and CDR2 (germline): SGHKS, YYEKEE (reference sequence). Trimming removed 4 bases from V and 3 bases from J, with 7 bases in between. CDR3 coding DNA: TGTGCCAGCAGCGTTTCGGACACCGGGGAGCTGTTTTTT. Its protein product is CASSVSDTGELFF.